This entry describes one T cell receptor beta chain. The sample holds one count of this clone. Its antigen is unknown. Base qualities are not provided; no much larger clone lies one nucleotide away. The sample originates from a study of control samples from healthy donors and cancer patients (dated by TCRdb to about 2020). The CDR3 numbers 13 residues from cysteine through phenylalanine. Kept here is only the CDR3 DNA, which spans 39 bases and is read in frame from base 1. Trimming removed 5 bases from V and 0 bases from J, leaving 8 bases between the germline ends. For CDR1 and CDR2, the germline V gene (reference sequence) lists GTSNPN and SVGIG. The library was built by means of the immunoSEQ multiplex PCR assay. TCRdb re-hosts the immuneACCESS table, in-frame sequences only. Its copies lack some clones; in the studies checked, an unresolved V gene accounts for under half of them, and the cause for the rest is not known. This sample is represented by roughly 49,000 clones; around 94% of them were singletons. The ten largest make up under 0.95% of the sample.

The specimen sequenced was PBMCs. The clonotype originates from a young man with colorectal cancer. Recombination joined TRBV30 with TRBJ1-5; no D segment can be confidently identified. The CDR3 region: CAWDSGSNQPQHF. The bases are TGTGCCTGGGACTCCGGTAGCAATCAGCCCCAGCATTTT.